This entry concerns a single T cell receptor beta chain. This sample's TCRbeta library carried unique molecular identifier barcodes. From the PCR reads, TCRdb called clonotypes with MiXCR, one entry per CDR3 protein. Among some 490,000 distinct CDR3 sequences listed, about 12% were seen once. Germline assignment: CDR1 SEHNR and CDR2 FQNEAQ (reference sequence). This CDR3 comprises 15 residues. Trimming cost V 1 base and J 0 bases, with 4 bases left between them. This sample is part of a study of T-cell reconstitution after alpha-beta-depleted transplantation in children. The J gene is TRBJ2-6, the V gene TRBV7-9; no clear D gene. The specimen comprised PBMCs from the stem cell graft donor, sampled from the stem cell graft. The sequence derives from a human donor who donated a stem cell graft to a child with combined immunodeficiency. CDR3 loop: CASSLVTSGANVLTF. In nucleotides, the CDR3 is TGTGCCAGCAGCTTAGTGACCTCTGGGGCCAACGTCCTGACTTTC.